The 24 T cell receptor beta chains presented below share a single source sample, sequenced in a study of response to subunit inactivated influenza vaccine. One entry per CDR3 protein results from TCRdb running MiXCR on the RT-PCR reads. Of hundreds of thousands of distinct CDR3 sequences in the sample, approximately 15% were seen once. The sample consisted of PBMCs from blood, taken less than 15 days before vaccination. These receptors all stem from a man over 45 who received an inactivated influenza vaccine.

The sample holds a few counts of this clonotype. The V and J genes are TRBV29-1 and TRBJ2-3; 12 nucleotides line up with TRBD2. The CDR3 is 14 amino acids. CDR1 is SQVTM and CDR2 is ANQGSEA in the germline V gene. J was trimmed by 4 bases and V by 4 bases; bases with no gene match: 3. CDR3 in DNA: TGCAGCGTTGCTAGCGGGGGGGTCCCAGATACGCAGTATTTT. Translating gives CSVASGGVPDTQYF.

The CDR3 region is CASSFFQPQDRGRETQYF. The CDR3, as DNA: TGTGCCAGCAGTTTTTTTCAGCCCCAGGACAGGGGGAGGGAGACCCAGTACTTC. The V and J genes are TRBV12-3 or TRBV12-4 and TRBJ2-5; 10 bases agree with TRBD1. The CDR3 sequence is 18 residues long. V dropped 3 bases and J dropped 5; count of bases not matched to a gene: 15.

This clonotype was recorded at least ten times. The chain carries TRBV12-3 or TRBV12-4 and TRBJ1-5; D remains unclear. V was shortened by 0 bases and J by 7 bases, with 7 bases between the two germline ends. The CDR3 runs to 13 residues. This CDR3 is CASSLAGEQPQHF. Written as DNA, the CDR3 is TGTGCCAGCAGTTTAGCTGGGGAGCAGCCCCAGCATTTT.

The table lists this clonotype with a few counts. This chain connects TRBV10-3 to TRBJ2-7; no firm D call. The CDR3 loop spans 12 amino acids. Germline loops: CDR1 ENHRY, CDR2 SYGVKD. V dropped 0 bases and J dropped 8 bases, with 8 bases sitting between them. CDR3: CAISESTDQQYF. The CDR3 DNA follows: TGTGCCATCAGTGAGTCGACGGATCAGCAGTACTTC.

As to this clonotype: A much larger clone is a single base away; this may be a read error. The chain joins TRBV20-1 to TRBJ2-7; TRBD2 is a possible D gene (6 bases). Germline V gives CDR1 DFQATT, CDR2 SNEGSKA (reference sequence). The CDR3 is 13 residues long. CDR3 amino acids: CSANRDFLYEHYF. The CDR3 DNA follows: TGCAGTGCCAACCGGGACTTCCTCTACGAGCATTACTTC.

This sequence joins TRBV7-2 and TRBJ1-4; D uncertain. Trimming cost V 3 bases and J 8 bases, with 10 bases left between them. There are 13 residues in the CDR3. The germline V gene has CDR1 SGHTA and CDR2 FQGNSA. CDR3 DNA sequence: TGTGCCAGCAGCTTTTCCTTGATGGAAAAACTGTTTTTT. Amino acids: CASSFSLMEKLFF. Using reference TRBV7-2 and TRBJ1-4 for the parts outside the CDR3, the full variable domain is GAGVSQSPSNKVTEKGKDVELRCDPISGHTALYWYRQSLGQGLEFLIYFQGNSAPDKSGLPSDRFSAERTGGSVSTLTIQRTQQEDSAVYLCASSFSLMEKLFFGSGTQLSVL.

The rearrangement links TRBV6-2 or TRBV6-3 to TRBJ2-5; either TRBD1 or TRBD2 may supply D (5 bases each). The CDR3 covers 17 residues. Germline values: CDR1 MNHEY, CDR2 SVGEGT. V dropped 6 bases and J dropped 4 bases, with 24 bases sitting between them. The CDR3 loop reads CASSPNPGPRWSETQYF. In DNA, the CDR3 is TGTGCCAGCAGCCCTAATCCGGGACCTCGATGGTCAGAGACCCAGTACTTC.

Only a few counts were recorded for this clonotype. CDR3 region: CASRMQTGPKQFF. In nucleotides, the CDR3 is TGTGCCAGCAGGATGCAAACGGGTCCCAAGCAGTTCTTC. The V and J genes are TRBV25-1 and TRBJ2-1; D gene uncertain. Trimming took off 6 bases at V and 11 bases at J, with 17 bases between the two ends. Looked up from germline, CDR1 is MGHDK and CDR2 is SYGVNS. The length of the CDR3 is 13 residues.

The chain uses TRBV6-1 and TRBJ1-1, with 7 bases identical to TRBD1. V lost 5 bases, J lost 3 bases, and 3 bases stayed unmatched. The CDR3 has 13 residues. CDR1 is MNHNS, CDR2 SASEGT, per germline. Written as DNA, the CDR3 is TGTGCCAGCAGTCGCAGGGGGGACACTGAAGCTTTCTTT. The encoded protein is CASSRRGDTEAFF.

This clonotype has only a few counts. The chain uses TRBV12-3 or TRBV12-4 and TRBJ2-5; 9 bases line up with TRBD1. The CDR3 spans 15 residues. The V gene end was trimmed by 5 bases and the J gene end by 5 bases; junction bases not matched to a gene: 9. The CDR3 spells CASSPGTGNGETQYF. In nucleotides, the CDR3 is TGTGCCAGCAGTCCCGGGACAGGGAACGGGGAGACCCAGTACTTC.

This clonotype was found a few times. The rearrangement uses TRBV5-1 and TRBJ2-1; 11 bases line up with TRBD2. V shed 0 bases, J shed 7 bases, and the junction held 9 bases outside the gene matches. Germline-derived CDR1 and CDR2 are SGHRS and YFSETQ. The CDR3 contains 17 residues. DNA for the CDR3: TGCGCCAGCAGCTTGGTGGCTAGCGGGGGGCCGAGGAATGAGCAGTTCTTC. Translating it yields CASSLVASGGPRNEQFF.

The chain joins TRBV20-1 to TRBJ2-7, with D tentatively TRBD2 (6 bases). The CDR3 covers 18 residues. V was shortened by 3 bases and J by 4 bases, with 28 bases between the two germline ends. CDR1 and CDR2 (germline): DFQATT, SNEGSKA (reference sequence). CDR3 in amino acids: CSASRGGSGVVFSYEQYF. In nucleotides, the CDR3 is TGCAGTGCTAGCCGTGGGGGTTCGGGGGTAGTATTTTCGTACGAGCAGTACTTC.

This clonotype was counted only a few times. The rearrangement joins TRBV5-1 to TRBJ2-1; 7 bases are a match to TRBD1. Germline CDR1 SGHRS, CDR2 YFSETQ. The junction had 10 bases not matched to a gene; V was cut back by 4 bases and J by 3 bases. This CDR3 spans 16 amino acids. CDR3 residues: CASSRTGTEVYNEQFF. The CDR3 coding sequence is TGCGCCAGCAGCCGAACCGGGACAGAGGTCTACAATGAGCAGTTCTTC.

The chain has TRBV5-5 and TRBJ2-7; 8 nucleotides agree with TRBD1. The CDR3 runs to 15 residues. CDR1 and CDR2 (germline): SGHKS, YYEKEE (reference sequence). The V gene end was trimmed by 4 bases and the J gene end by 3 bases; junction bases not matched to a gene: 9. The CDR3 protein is CASSVLGTGFYEQYF. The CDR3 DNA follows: TGTGCCAGCAGCGTGCTGGGGACAGGATTCTACGAGCAGTACTTC.

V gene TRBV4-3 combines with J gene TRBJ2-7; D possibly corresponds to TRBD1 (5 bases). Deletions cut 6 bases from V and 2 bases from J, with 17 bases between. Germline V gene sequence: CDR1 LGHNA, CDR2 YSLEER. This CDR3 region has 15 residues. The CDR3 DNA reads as TGCGCCAGCAGTCCCAACTGGGGCAGCACCTACGAGCAGTACTTC. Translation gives CASSPNWGSTYEQYF.

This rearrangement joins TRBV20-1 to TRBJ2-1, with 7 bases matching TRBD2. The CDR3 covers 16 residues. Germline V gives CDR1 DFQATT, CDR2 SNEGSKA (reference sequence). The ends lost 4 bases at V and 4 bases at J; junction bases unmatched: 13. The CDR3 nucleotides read TGCAGTGCTAAGGGCAACCGCGCTAGCGGATACAATGAGCAGTTCTTC. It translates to CSAKGNRASGYNEQFF.

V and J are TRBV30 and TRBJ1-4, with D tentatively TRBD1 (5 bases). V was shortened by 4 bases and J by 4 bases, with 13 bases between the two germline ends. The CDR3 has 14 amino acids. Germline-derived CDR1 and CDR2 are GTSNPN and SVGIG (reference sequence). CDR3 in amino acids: CAWMAGAYNEKLFF. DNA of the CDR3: TGTGCCTGGATGGCCGGGGCCTATAATGAAAAACTGTTTTTT.

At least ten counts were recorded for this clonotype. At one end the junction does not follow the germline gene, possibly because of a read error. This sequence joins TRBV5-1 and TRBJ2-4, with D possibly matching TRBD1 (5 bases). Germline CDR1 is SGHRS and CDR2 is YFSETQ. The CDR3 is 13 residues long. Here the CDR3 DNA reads TGTGCCAGCAGCTTGGGGCAGAAAAACATTCAGTACTTC. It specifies CASSLGQKNIQYF.

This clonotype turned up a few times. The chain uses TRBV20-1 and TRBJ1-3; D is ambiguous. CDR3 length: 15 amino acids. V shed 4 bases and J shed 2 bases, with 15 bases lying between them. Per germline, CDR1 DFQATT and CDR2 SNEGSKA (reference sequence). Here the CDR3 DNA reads TGCAGTGCTACCTCTGGGGATAGGCCTGGAAACACCATATATTTT. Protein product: CSATSGDRPGNTIYF.

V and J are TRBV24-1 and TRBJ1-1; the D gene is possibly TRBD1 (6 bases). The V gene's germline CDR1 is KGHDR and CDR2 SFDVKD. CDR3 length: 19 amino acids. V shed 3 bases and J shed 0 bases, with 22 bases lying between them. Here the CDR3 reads CATSDLPIMTGYMNTEAFF. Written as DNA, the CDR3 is TGTGCCACCAGTGATCTGCCGATAATGACAGGCTACATGAACACTGAAGCTTTCTTT.

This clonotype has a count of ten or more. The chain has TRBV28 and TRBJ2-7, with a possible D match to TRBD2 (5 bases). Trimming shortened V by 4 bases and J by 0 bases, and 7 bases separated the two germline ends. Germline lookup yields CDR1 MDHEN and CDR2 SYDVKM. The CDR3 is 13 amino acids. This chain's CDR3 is CASSYGDSYEQYF. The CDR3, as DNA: TGTGCCAGCAGTTACGGGGACTCCTACGAGCAGTACTTC.

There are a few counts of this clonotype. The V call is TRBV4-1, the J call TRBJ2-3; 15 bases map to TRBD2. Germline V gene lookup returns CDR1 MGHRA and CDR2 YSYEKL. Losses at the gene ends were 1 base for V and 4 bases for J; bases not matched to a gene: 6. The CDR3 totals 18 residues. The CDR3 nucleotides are TGCGCCAGCAGCCAAGTCGGGACTAGCGGGGGGTTCTCAGATACGCAGTATTTT. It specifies CASSQVGTSGGFSDTQYF.

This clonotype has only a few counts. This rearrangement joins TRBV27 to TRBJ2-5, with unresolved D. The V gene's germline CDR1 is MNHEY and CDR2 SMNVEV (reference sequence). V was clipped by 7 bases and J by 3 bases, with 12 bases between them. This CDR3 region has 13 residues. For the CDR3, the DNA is TGTGCCAGCAAGTCCGCAAACAAAGAGACCCAGTACTTC. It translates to CASKSANKETQYF.

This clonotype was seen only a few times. CDR3 DNA: TGTGCCAGCAGCTCCGGGACTACACTCTACGAGCAGTACTTC. Its translation is CASSSGTTLYEQYF. V is TRBV5-6 and J is TRBJ2-7, with 7 positions matching TRBD2. Trimming removed 3 bases from V and 3 bases from J; junction bases left unmatched: 6. CDR3 length equals 14 residues. Looked up from germline, CDR1 is SGHDT and CDR2 is YYEEEE.